This T cell receptor beta chain was found in a study of blood T cell repertoires in COVID-19. This clone has just one count. Study processing details: Quantification of nucleated cells was approximated via reference gene primer amplification. Only in-frame clones appear in the TCRdb table, and some are missing; sequencing was by immunoSEQ multiplex PCR. That table gives V, J and clone size, and the DNA gave D and trimming. This sample has 380,000 or so clones; 81% occur once, and the top ten carry about 1%. The sequencing sample was made of peripheral blood. The sequence derives from a human donor with acute or convalescent COVID-19. The donor label of this sample is uncertain.

The CDR3 sequence: CASSPRIGLDNYGYTF. The CDR3 DNA reads as TGTGCCAGCTCACCACGGATAGGACTCGATAACTATGGCTACACCTTC. The chain carries TRBV18 and TRBJ1-2, with D unclear. The CDR3 extends over 16 amino acids. Germline values: CDR1 KGHSH, CDR2 LQKENI. The V end was cut by 1 base, the J end by 1 base, with 13 bases between.